The clone carrying this T cell receptor (beta chain) appeared once. These data originate in a study of blood T cell repertoires in COVID-19. Overall study context: T cells, B-cell-depleted T cells, or PBMCs provided the cDNA or gDNA that served as material.

Original analysis: The authors estimated nucleated cell counts from reference gene primer amplification. Method: immunoSEQ multiplex PCR; TCRdb's copy keeps in-frame clones and lacks some. The V and J calls and clone size come from that table; D and trimming were worked out from the DNA. Among almost 90,000 clones listed, roughly 91% were seen once. The TCR comes from a man between 18 and 29 years old with COVID-19, enrolled during active disease. Source material: peripheral blood.

The CDR3 region is CASSPEPRDTEAFF. The CDR3 DNA reads as TGTGCCAGCTCACCTGAACCCAGGGACACTGAAGCTTTCTTT. The chain uses TRBV18 and TRBJ1-1; TRBD1 is a possible D gene (5 bases). CDR1 is KGHSH, CDR2 LQKENI, per germline. The ends were cut back, 3 bases at V and 3 bases at J, with 11 bases in the middle. The CDR3 runs 14 residues.